These T cell receptor beta chains were read from a single sample in a study of blood T cell repertoires in COVID-19. Profiling relied on immunoSEQ multiplex PCR, and the TCRdb table lists in-frame clones only, not all of them. The sample contains 200,000 to 300,000 clones, about 83% of which appear only once. Sequencing input: peripheral blood. These receptors were taken from a young man who had recovered from COVID-19. The CDR3 runs from the conserved cysteine through the conserved F or W. D genes are given only for firm matches. The listing skips clone size in some rows; elsewhere it reads once, few, many or a size class.

j_gene | abundance | d_gene | v_gene | CDR3nt | CDR3aa
TRBJ1-2 | once | - | TRBV5-1 | TGCGCCAGTTCCCCTAGAGGCGGCGGTGATGGCTACACCTTC | CASSPRGGGDGYTF
TRBJ2-5 | - | - | TRBV18 | TGTGCCAGCTCACCTAATGGGTTGACAGAAGAGACCCAGTACTTC | CASSPNGLTEETQYF
TRBJ2-7 | - | TRBD1 | TRBV6-1 | TGTGCCAGCAGTGACCTTAGGTTAGGGGGCTTATCCTACGAGCAGTACTTC | CASSDLRLGGLSYEQYF
TRBJ2-3 | - | TRBD2 | TRBV4-2 | TGTGCCAGCAGCCAAGATCTGGCGGGGGGGCAAGATACGCAGTATTTT | CASSQDLAGGQDTQYF
TRBJ2-1 | few | TRBD2 | TRBV5-1 | TGCGCCAGCAGCTCGGGACTAGCCTACAATGAGCAGTTCTTC | CASSSGLAYNEQFF
TRBJ2-3 | - | TRBD2 | TRBV6-2/TRBV6-3 | TGTGCCAGCAGTTACTCCTTAGCGGGGGGGCCGAGAGATACGCAGTATTTT | CASSYSLAGGPRDTQYF
TRBJ2-1 | - | - | TRBV18 | TGTGCCAGCTCACCCTCGCGGGACAATGAGCAGTTCTTC | CASSPSRDNEQFF
TRBJ2-7 | once | TRBD1 | TRBV6-5 | TGTGCCAGCAGCCTAGAGGGGGCTTACCCCTACGAGCAGTACTTC | CASSLEGAYPYEQYF
TRBJ2-7 | - | - | TRBV4-1 | TGCGCCAGCAGCCAAGAGGTTATCTTTGGGGCCGCGCTAATACCCTACGAGCAGTACTTC | CASSQEVIFGAALIPYEQYF
TRBJ2-7 | few | - | TRBV3-1/TRBV3-2 | TGTGCCAGCAGCCAAGCCGGGTCTGAGGAGCAGTACTTC | CASSQAGSEEQYF
TRBJ2-5 | - | - | TRBV5-1 | TGCGCCAGCGCCTTGAGGGAGAGGGAGACCCAGTACTTC | CASALRERETQYF
TRBJ2-3 | once | TRBD1 | TRBV12-3/TRBV12-4 | TGTGCCGGCTCAGGGGGAGAAACAGATACGCAGTATTTT | CAGSGGETDTQYF
TRBJ1-5 | - | TRBD1 | TRBV19 | TGTGCCAGTAGTGTGGACAGGTCGGGCAATCAGCCCCAGCATTTT | CASSVDRSGNQPQHF
TRBJ2-4 | - | TRBD1 | TRBV2 | TGTGCCAGCAGTGAGGACAGGGAGAAAAACATTCAGTACTTC | CASSEDREKNIQYF
TRBJ2-5 | - | - | TRBV4-1 | TGCGCCAGCAGCCAAGACCCGGGGAGGGGGGAGACCCAGTACTTC | CASSQDPGRGETQYF
TRBJ2-1 | - | - | TRBV3-1/TRBV3-2 | TGTGCCAGCAGCCCCATGCGGGCCTACAATGAGCAGTTCTTC | CASSPMRAYNEQFF
TRBJ1-2 | few | TRBD1 | TRBV19 | TGTGCCAGTACGATGGACAGGGTCGCCAACTATGGCTACACCTTC | CASTMDRVANYGYTF
TRBJ2-2 | - | - | TRBV18 | TGTGCCAGCTCACCAGCGGACGGGGAGCTGTTTTTT | CASSPADGELFF
TRBJ2-7 | - | - | TRBV7-9 | TGTGCCAGCAGCTATCTCTACGAGCAGTACTTC | CASSYLYEQYF
TRBJ2-3 | - | TRBD2 | TRBV10-3 | TGTGCCATCAGTGGGGAGGGTAGCGTACCCGACACAGATACGCAGTATTTT | CAISGEGSVPDTDTQYF
TRBJ1-2 | - | - | TRBV6-5 | TGTGCCAGCAGTTACTCGGGCACCTATGGCTACACCTTC | CASSYSGTYGYTF
TRBJ2-3 | many | - | TRBV7-9 | TGTGCCAGCAGCCCCCCGGCAGATACGCAGTATTTT | CASSPPADTQYF